Following are 25 T cell receptor beta chains from one sample sequenced in a study of blood T cells in healthy people across ages. Alongside a J-beta primer mix, a sample-barcoded 5' primer served in a second PCR lasting roughly 7 to 12 cycles. TCRdb called the 5' RACE reads again in MiXCR, with one record for every CDR3 protein. The sample consists of over 1,500,000 distinct CDR3 sequences, roughly 43% of them appearing once. Material for sequencing was blood. These receptors were taken from a human donor in good health.

This clonotype turned up a few times. The chain employs TRBV29-1 and TRBJ1-4; D remains unclear. The CDR3 loop spans 11 amino acids. Trimming shortened V by 3 bases and J by 5 bases, and 4 bases separated the two germline ends. Germline lookup yields CDR1 SQVTM and CDR2 ANQGSEA. The CDR3 here is CSVDRNEKLFF. In DNA, the CDR3 is TGCAGCGTTGACAGAAATGAAAAACTGTTTTTT.

V usage is TRBV6-4 and J usage is TRBJ2-4; 8 bases map to TRBD2. V dropped 4 bases and J dropped 13; count of bases not matched to a gene: 12. Germline loops: CDR1 MRHNA, CDR2 SNTAGT. This CDR3 spans 14 amino acids. DNA for the CDR3: TGTGCCAGCAGTGTAAGCGGGGGCTGTGGTGAGCAGTACTTC. Its protein is CASSVSGGCGEQYF.

This clonotype has a handful of counts. The gene calls are TRBV20-1 and TRBJ2-1; 9 bases are shared with TRBD2. The V segment lost 7 bases and the J segment 9 bases; nucleotides outside the gene matches: 16. The CDR3 length is 15 residues. The germline V gene encodes CDR1 DFQATT and CDR2 SNEGSKA (reference sequence). The chain's CDR3 is CSGDSGGPTVTEQFF. Here the CDR3 DNA reads TGCAGTGGAGATAGCGGGGGACCTACGGTTACTGAGCAGTTCTTC.

This clonotype was counted only a few times. This chain connects TRBV12-3 or TRBV12-4 to TRBJ2-5; 7 bases fit TRBD2. The CDR3 totals 16 residues. V shed 6 bases and J 5 bases; nucleotides not matched to a gene: 15. Here the CDR3 reads CASSPTGGEPLETQYF. For the CDR3, the DNA is TGTGCCAGCAGCCCTACGGGGGGAGAACCCCTCGAGACCCAGTACTTC.

The CDR3 DNA reads TGTGCCAGCAGCCAAGCTTCGTCTTGGGTCAACACAGATACGCAGTATTTT. Encoded protein: CASSQASSWVNTDTQYF. The rearrangement uses TRBV4-2 and TRBJ2-3; D is uncertain. V was trimmed by 1 base and J by 2 bases, leaving 16 bases between them. The CDR3 has 17 residues. The V gene's germline CDR1 is LGHNA and CDR2 YNFKEQ.

A note on this clonotype: Because it lacks the conserved phenylalanine or tryptophan at the end, this CDR3 is likely a read error. The chain is built from TRBV20-1 and TRBJ1-5; D possibly corresponds to TRBD1 (5 bases). Trimming left V 2 bases short and J 2 bases short, with 7 bases between. Germline lookup yields CDR1 DFQATT and CDR2 SNEGSKA (reference sequence). This CDR3 contains 13 residues. CDR3 region: CSARWGRNQPQHV. The CDR3 DNA is TGCAGTGCTAGATGGGGACGCAATCAGCCCCAGCATGTT.

The chain joins TRBV6-5 to TRBJ1-2; unclear D gene. Germline-derived CDR1 and CDR2 are MNHEY and SVGAGI. With 6 bases removed from V and 0 bases from J, the gap between germline ends came to 11 bases. This CDR3 has 14 residues. The DNA for the CDR3 is TGTGCCAGCAGCCTAGGTAGACCTAACTATGGCTACACCTTC. Residues: CASSLGRPNYGYTF.

The chain carries TRBV15 and TRBJ2-5; a possible D gene is TRBD2 (6 bases). The CDR3 has 14 residues. The germline gives CDR1 LNHNV, CDR2 YYDKDF (reference sequence). V lost 5 bases and J 2 bases, leaving 12 bases between the germline ends. CDR3 DNA sequence: TGTGCCACCAGCGCGTACGGGGGACAAGAGACCCAGTACTTC. Translated: CATSAYGGQETQYF.

This sequence joins TRBV20-1 and TRBJ2-5, with 7 positions matching TRBD2. This CDR3 region has 15 residues. The germline gives CDR1 DFQATT, CDR2 SNEGSKA (reference sequence). Germline trimming cut 1 base from V and 6 bases from J; bases unmatched to any gene: 11. Here the CDR3 reads CSARVPRDYGQTQYF. CDR3 sequence (DNA): TGCAGTGCTAGAGTTCCCCGGGACTACGGACAGACCCAGTACTTC.

In its sample, this clonotype was seen once. A much larger clonotype is one base distant, so this may be a read error. The chain combines TRBV29-1 with TRBJ1-2, with D possibly matching TRBD1 (5 bases). The CDR3 length is 12 residues. CDR1 is SQVTM and CDR2 is ANQGSEA in the germline V gene. The CDR3 region has the DNA TGCAGCGGCGAACAGGAGAACTATGGCTACATCTTC. Amino acid sequence: CSGEQENYGYIF.

This chain joins TRBV20-1 and TRBJ2-1; 11 nucleotides line up with TRBD2. The ends lost 8 bases at V and 0 bases at J; junction bases unmatched: 9. Germline V gene lookup returns CDR1 DFQATT and CDR2 SNEGSKA (reference sequence). CDR3 size: 16 residues. As DNA, the CDR3 is TGCAGTACGGGACTAGCGGCCTCTAGCTCCTACAATGAGCAGTTCTTC. Translation gives CSTGLAASSSYNEQFF.

V gene TRBV20-1 combines with J gene TRBJ2-7; TRBD1 agrees at 9 bases. Germline V gene lookup returns CDR1 DFQATT and CDR2 SNEGSKA (reference sequence). Unmatched junction bases numbered 10, after V lost 7 bases and J lost 3 bases. The CDR3 has 14 residues. Here the CDR3 reads CSVSGTGLYYEQYF. The CDR3 DNA is TGCAGTGTTTCCGGGACAGGGCTCTACTACGAGCAGTACTTC.

The rearrangement uses TRBV9 and TRBJ1-2; 10 bases match TRBD1. The V gene end was trimmed by 3 bases and the J gene end by 4 bases; junction bases not matched to a gene: 6. The CDR3 contains 15 residues. Germline values: CDR1 SGDLS, CDR2 YYNGEE. This CDR3 is CASSEGTGEGYGYTF. The CDR3 DNA follows: TGTGCCAGCAGCGAGGGGACAGGGGAAGGCTATGGCTACACCTTC.

The table lists this clonotype with a few counts. The J gene is TRBJ2-3, the V gene TRBV4-3; TRBD2 matches at 16 bases. After removal of 2 bases from V and 4 bases from J, the junction contained 6 bases not matched to a gene. The CDR3 loop spans 18 amino acids. CDR1 and CDR2 from the germline V gene are LGHNA and YSLEER. The CDR3 DNA sequence: TGCGCCAGCAGCCAACCCGGGACTAGCGGGGGGGCACCAGATACGCAGTATTTT. As protein: CASSQPGTSGGAPDTQYF.

This chain's CDR3 is CASSSNREANYGYTF. The CDR3 DNA reads TGTGCCAGCAGCTCCAACAGGGAGGCTAACTATGGCTACACCTTC. The chain links TRBV11-3 to TRBJ1-2; TRBD1 is a possible D gene (6 bases). V lost 4 bases and J lost 0, with 12 bases in between. The CDR3 is 15 residues long. CDR1 SGHNT and CDR2 YENEEA come from the germline V gene.

The chain recombines TRBV12-3 or TRBV12-4 with TRBJ1-4, with a possible D match to TRBD1 (6 bases). There are 15 residues in the CDR3. V was shortened by 5 bases and J by 4 bases, with 14 bases between the two germline ends. In DNA form, the CDR3 reads TGTGCCAGCAGTCCCGACGGGGGCCTTAATGAAAAACTGTTTTTT. Translation: CASSPDGGLNEKLFF.

This clonotype has more than one count but fewer than ten. The V and J genes are TRBV29-1 and TRBJ1-2; D is uncertain. This CDR3 is 12 amino acids long. Germline CDR1 SQVTM, CDR2 ANQGSEA. V lost 6 bases, J lost 2 bases, and 10 bases lay in between. Written as DNA, the CDR3 is TGCAGCGTAACGAGGGTGAACTATGGCTACACCTTC. The encoded protein is CSVTRVNYGYTF.

The chain recombines TRBV12-3 or TRBV12-4 with TRBJ1-6; D gene uncertain. The CDR3 is 15 amino acids. V was cut by 7 bases and J by 8 bases, with 18 bases left in between. CDR3 nucleotide sequence: TGTGCCAGCACCCCCTCGAAGGCGGGGTATTCACCCCTCCACTTT. It specifies CASTPSKAGYSPLHF.

In this sample, this clonotype turned up a few times. This chain links TRBV4-2 with TRBJ1-6, with a possible D match to TRBD1 (6 bases). V lost 0 bases and J lost 10, with 13 bases in between. The CDR3 runs to 15 residues. The germline CDR1 and CDR2 sequences are LGHNA and YNFKEQ. This CDR3 reads CASSQESGARSPLHF. CDR3 bases: TGTGCCAGCAGCCAAGAATCGGGGGCCAGGTCACCCCTCCACTTT.

This chain joins TRBV12-3 or TRBV12-4 and TRBJ1-2; D not certain. Trimming left V 5 bases short and J 1 base short, with 8 bases between. The CDR3 extends over 13 amino acids. CDR3 bases: TGTGCCAGCAGTGCGAGGAGTAACTATGGCTACACCTTC. Residues: CASSARSNYGYTF.

This clonotype was detected only a few times. DNA for the CDR3: TGTGCCAGCAGGAAAGGGCTGGTGGGGACTACCTTAACAGATACGCAGTATTTT. Amino acids: CASRKGLVGTTLTDTQYF. This chain connects TRBV12-3 or TRBV12-4 to TRBJ2-3; 7 nucleotides align to TRBD2. CDR3 size: 18 residues. J gave up 3 bases and V 6 bases, and 18 bases lay outside the gene matches.

This chain joins TRBV5-1 and TRBJ1-2; the D is unclear. The CDR3 is 13 amino acids. CDR1 SGHRS and CDR2 YFSETQ come from the germline V gene. V lost 0 bases to trimming and J lost 8 bases, with 11 bases between them. The CDR3: CASSLDGLEGYTF. CDR3 coding DNA: TGCGCCAGCAGCTTGGATGGACTGGAAGGCTACACCTTC.

The chain combines TRBV5-1 with TRBJ2-5; 8 positions agree with TRBD2. The CDR3 is made up of 15 amino acids. Trimming at V came to 6 bases and at J to 4 bases, leaving 11 bases not matched to a gene. CDR1 SGHRS and CDR2 YFSETQ come from the germline V gene. The chain's CDR3 is CASNPPGLVSETQYF. CDR3 in DNA: TGCGCCAGCAATCCACCGGGACTAGTATCAGAGACCCAGTACTTC.

This clonotype showed up many times. The chain joins TRBV5-1 to TRBJ2-4, with 11 bases aligning to TRBD1. There are 15 residues in the CDR3. Trimming removed 6 bases from V and 3 bases from J; junction bases left unmatched: 5. Germline-derived CDR1 and CDR2 are SGHRS and YFSETQ. CDR3 in amino acids: CASTRDRGVKNIQYF. The DNA of the CDR3 is TGCGCCAGCACACGGGACAGGGGGGTCAAAAACATTCAGTACTTC.

Remarks on this clonotype: A much larger clone lies a single base off, so this may be a read error. The chain has TRBV2 and TRBJ2-7, with D maybe TRBD1 (5 bases). Germline-derived CDR1 and CDR2 are SNHLY and FYNNEI. CDR3 length equals 12 residues. The chain's CDR3 is CAGSRQTYEQYF. In nucleotides, the CDR3 is TGTGCCGGCAGCCGACAGACCTACGAGCAGTACTTC. Drawing the rest from reference TRBV2 and TRBJ2-7, the complete variable domain is EPEVTQTPSHQVTQMGQEVILRCVPISNHLYFYWYRQILGQKVEFLVSFYNNEISEKSEIFDDQFSVERPDGSNFTLKIRSTKLEDSAMYFCAGSRQTYEQYFGPGTRLTVT.